Below are 23 T cell receptor beta chains sequenced from a single sample in a study of cytomegalovirus exposure and HLA in healthy donors. Primers for the PCR totalled 60 Vbeta and 13 Jbeta. Profiled with immunoSEQ multiplex PCR; TCRdb holds only in-frame clones, not every one. The table records under 150,000 clones, 80% of them present only once. The sample taken for sequencing was PBMCs. These receptors were obtained from a male donor in good health and CMV-seronegative.

The rearrangement links TRBV7-9 to TRBJ2-1, with TRBD2 matching 9 bases. Germline CDR1 reads SEHNR; CDR2 reads FQNEAQ (reference sequence). This CDR3 is built from 16 residues. The ends lost 5 bases at V and 2 bases at J; junction bases unmatched: 7. As DNA, the CDR3 is TGTGCCAGCAGCCCCCAGGTAGCGGGGGCCTACAATGAGCAGTTCTTC. Its translation is CASSPQVAGAYNEQFF. Based on the CDR3 plus reference TRBV7-9 and TRBJ2-1, the full variable domain is DTGVSQNPRHKITKRGQNVTFRCDPISEHNRLYWYRQTLGQGPEFLTYFQNEAQLEKSRLLSDRFSAERPKGSFSTLEIQRTEQGDSAMYLCASSPQVAGAYNEQFFGPGTRLTVL.

A single count supports this clone. The same CDR3 arises from other DNA sequences in this sample as well. This rearrangement joins TRBV9 to TRBJ1-1; unclear D gene. Germline lookup yields CDR1 SGDLS and CDR2 YYNGEE. The CDR3 sequence is 13 residues long. V shed 0 bases and J shed 3 bases, with 6 bases lying between them. The CDR3 spells CASSVGGDTEAFF. CDR3 nucleotides: TGTGCCAGCAGCGTAGGAGGCGACACTGAAGCTTTCTTT. The complete variable domain, with remaining parts taken from reference TRBV9 and TRBJ1-1, reads DSGVTQTPKHLITATGQRVTLRCSPRSGDLSVYWYQQSLDQGLQFLIQYYNGEERAKGNILERFSAQQFPDLHSELNLSSLELGDSALYFCASSVGGDTEAFFGQGTRLTVV.

The chain carries TRBV5-4 and TRBJ2-1; D is possibly TRBD2 (5 bases). Per germline, CDR1 SGHNT and CDR2 YYREEE (reference sequence). The V gene lost 0 bases and the J gene lost 6 bases, with 16 bases spanning the gap. The CDR3 sequence is 16 residues long. CDR3 in amino acids: CASSLAGNWLGNEQFF. CDR3 DNA: TGTGCCAGCAGCTTGGCGGGAAATTGGTTGGGCAATGAGCAGTTCTTC.

The chain recombines TRBV5-4 with TRBJ2-1; TRBD2 agrees at 7 bases. The CDR3 has 16 amino acids. J was trimmed by 0 bases and V by 2 bases; bases with no gene match: 5. Looked up from germline, CDR1 is SGHNT and CDR2 is YYREEE (reference sequence). The CDR3 coding sequence is TGTGCCAGCAGCTTTCCTAGCGGTAGCTCCTACAATGAGCAGTTCTTC. It yields the protein CASSFPSGSSYNEQFF.

The chain employs TRBV29-1 and TRBJ2-3; D remains ambiguous. Germline CDR1 is SQVTM and CDR2 is ANQGSEA. V was shortened by 4 bases and J by 0 bases, with 11 bases between the two germline ends. The CDR3 runs 14 residues. CDR3 in DNA: TGCAGCGTTGTTGGGTACAGCAGCACAGATACGCAGTATTTT. It encodes CSVVGYSSTDTQYF.

This clone has just a few counts. The chain has TRBV7-2 and TRBJ2-7, with TRBD2 identical over 9 bases. This CDR3 has 16 residues. V was clipped by 1 base and J by 2 bases; unmatched bases: 6. Germline V CDR1 and CDR2: SGHTA, FQGNSA. In DNA form, the CDR3 reads TGTGCCAGCAGCTTAGGTACTAGCGGGCCCCCCTACGAGCAGTACTTC. Translating gives CASSLGTSGPPYEQYF.

This clone has only one observation. The V and J genes are TRBV7-8 and TRBJ1-1, with D hard to call. Germline V gives CDR1 SGHVS, CDR2 FQNEAQ. The CDR3 spans 15 residues. Between the trimmed V and J ends, which lost 0 bases and 4 bases, there was a span of 12 bases. This CDR3 reads CASSLAAGMFTEAFF. For the CDR3, the DNA is TGTGCCAGCAGCTTAGCCGCGGGTATGTTCACTGAAGCTTTCTTT.

The V gene is TRBV5-1, the J gene TRBJ2-3, with a tentative D call TRBD2 (6 bases). Germline V gene data show CDR1 as SGHRS and CDR2 as YFSETQ. The CDR3 sequence is 14 residues long. Trimming removed 4 bases from V and 2 bases from J, with 11 bases in between. The CDR3 is CASSGTSPTDTQYF. The CDR3 bases are TGCGCCAGCAGCGGAACTAGCCCCACAGATACGCAGTATTTT.

A few counts support this clone. The rearrangement uses TRBV6-6 and TRBJ2-7, with D possibly TRBD1 on 5 matching bases. Germline values: CDR1 MNHNY, CDR2 SVGAGI (reference sequence). V was shortened by 0 bases and J by 5 bases, with 17 bases between the two germline ends. This CDR3 region has 16 residues. The CDR3 region is CASSYSVGRLDDEQYF. The CDR3 bases are TGTGCCAGCAGTTACTCGGTGGGGCGTCTAGATGACGAGCAGTACTTC.

V gene TRBV6-4 combines with J gene TRBJ1-2, with TRBD1 matching 8 bases. From germline, CDR1 is MRHNA and CDR2 SNTAGT. The J segment lost 13 bases and the V segment lost 3 bases, leaving 13 bases of the junction unmatched. The CDR3 spans 14 residues. The CDR3 region is CASSEIRDRGPITF. The CDR3, as DNA: TGTGCCAGCAGTGAAATTCGCGACAGGGGTCCTATCACCTTC.

The chain combines TRBV11-2 with TRBJ2-3; a possible D gene is TRBD1 (5 bases). The ends were cut back, 6 bases at V and 5 bases at J, with 15 bases in the middle. CDR1 and CDR2 (germline): SGHAT, FQNNGV. This CDR3 comprises 14 residues. Written as DNA, the CDR3 is TGTGCCAGCAGAGAAGCAGGGCGAAAAGATACGCAGTATTTT. This encodes CASREAGRKDTQYF.

This chain joins TRBV27 and TRBJ1-1; D is unresolved. Trimming took off 2 bases at V and 1 base at J, with 11 bases between the two ends. CDR1 and CDR2 from the germline V gene are MNHEY and SMNVEV (reference sequence). This CDR3 is 15 amino acids long. The CDR3 spells CASSLGPDSNTEAFF. CDR3 DNA: TGTGCCAGCAGTTTAGGTCCTGACTCGAACACTGAAGCTTTCTTT.

The chain is built from TRBV10-1 and TRBJ2-2, with 7 bases identical to TRBD1. CDR3 length: 16 amino acids. J was trimmed by 1 base and V by 8 bases; bases with no gene match: 10. Germline values: CDR1 WNHNN, CDR2 SYGVQD (reference sequence). The DNA for the CDR3 is TGCGCCAGCGGAAGGTCGTCAGGGGGGAACACCGGGGAGCTGTTTTTT. It encodes CASGRSSGGNTGELFF.

To note about this clone: This CDR3 is also generated by other DNA sequences in the sample. This rearrangement joins TRBV19 to TRBJ1-1, with TRBD1 as a possible D gene (6 bases). The CDR3 covers 13 residues. Germline V gives CDR1 LNHDA, CDR2 SQIVND (reference sequence). V was trimmed by 6 bases and J by 5 bases, leaving 13 bases between them. The CDR3 DNA sequence: TGTGCCAGTAGCCAGGGGTGGGGGACTGAAGCTTTCTTT. This gives the protein CASSQGWGTEAFF.

V and J are TRBV27 and TRBJ2-7, with a possible D match to TRBD2 (5 bases). CDR1 is MNHEY and CDR2 is SMNVEV in the germline V gene (reference sequence). The CDR3 has 14 residues. The V gene lost 7 bases and the J gene lost 6 bases, with 19 bases spanning the gap. DNA of the CDR3: TGTGCCAGCAAGATCTCGAGGGTTTTGCGCGAGCAGTACTTC. It codes for CASKISRVLREQYF.

This sequence joins TRBV4-1 and TRBJ1-5, with no clear D. The CDR3 has 14 amino acids. Germline loops: CDR1 MGHRA, CDR2 YSYEKL. Between the trimmed V and J ends, which lost 3 bases and 9 bases, there was a span of 15 bases. The CDR3 DNA follows: TGCGCCAGCAGCCACGAACAGAGATTTGGGCCCCAGCATTTT. It is translated as CASSHEQRFGPQHF.

The genes are TRBV5-1 and TRBJ1-2; D is unclear. The CDR3 contains 15 residues. Germline V gives CDR1 SGHRS, CDR2 YFSETQ. Trimming removed 0 bases at V and 6 bases at J, with 15 bases between. The DNA for the CDR3 is TGCGCCAGCAGCTTGGGTGAGCTGGCTAGTCATGGCTACACCTTC. It specifies CASSLGELASHGYTF.

This sequence joins TRBV7-6 and TRBJ2-7; 14 positions agree with TRBD2. The CDR3 extends over 14 amino acids. The germline CDR1 and CDR2 sequences are SGHVS and FNYEAQ. Trimming cost V 5 bases and J 7 bases; bases outside gene matches: 4. This CDR3 reads CASSRGLAGVEQYF. Written as DNA, the CDR3 is TGTGCCAGCAGCCGGGGACTAGCGGGAGTTGAGCAGTACTTC.

The gene calls are TRBV5-5 and TRBJ1-2; TRBD1 is a possible D gene (5 bases). The V and J ends lost 2 bases and 0 bases respectively, with 11 bases between them. Germline V CDR1 and CDR2: SGHKS, YYEKEE (reference sequence). The CDR3 is 15 amino acids. CDR3 amino acids: CASSFFQGPNYGYTF. Here the CDR3 DNA reads TGTGCCAGCAGCTTCTTTCAGGGCCCTAACTATGGCTACACCTTC.

The chain is built from TRBV20-1 and TRBJ2-1, with D possibly being TRBD2 (7 bases). From germline, CDR1 is DFQATT and CDR2 SNEGSKA (reference sequence). The length of the CDR3 is 11 residues. Trimming left V 5 bases short and J 10 bases short, with 12 bases between. The CDR3 here is CSAGAGAEQFF. CDR3 nucleotides: TGCAGTGCTGGGGCGGGGGCCGAGCAGTTCTTC.

The gene calls are TRBV7-2 and TRBJ2-3; 8 bases map to TRBD2. After removal of 1 base from V and 5 bases from J, the junction contained 14 bases not matched to a gene. The CDR3 has 18 residues. From germline, CDR1 is SGHTA and CDR2 FQGNSA. CDR3 sequence (DNA): TGTGCCAGCAGCTTAGATCCGGGGGGGGTGCCCCTCGTAGATACGCAGTATTTT. Translating it yields CASSLDPGGVPLVDTQYF.

In its sample, this clone was seen a few times. The gene calls are TRBV5-6 and TRBJ1-2; the match to TRBD1 covers 8 bases. Germline CDR1 is SGHDT and CDR2 is YYEEEE. The length of the CDR3 is 11 residues. The ends lost 3 bases at V and 12 bases at J; junction bases unmatched: 4. As DNA, the CDR3 is TGTGCCAGCAGCTCTGGACAGGGAGACACCTTC. It encodes CASSSGQGDTF.

The V and J genes are TRBV2 and TRBJ2-1; possibly TRBD1 for D (6 bases). The CDR3 runs 13 residues. Germline CDR1 and CDR2: SNHLY and FYNNEI. Trimming removed 6 bases at V and 5 bases at J, with 11 bases between. The CDR3 nucleotides read TGTGCCAGCAGCTACAGGGTCAACAATGAGCAGTTCTTC. Translated, it gives CASSYRVNNEQFF.